This T cell receptor (beta chain) is from a study of cytomegalovirus exposure and HLA in healthy donors. CDR1 and CDR2 (germline): LNHDA, SQIVND (reference sequence). The CDR3 runs to 17 residues. J lost 8 bases, V lost 1 base, and 11 bases had no gene match. Method: immunoSEQ multiplex PCR; TCRdb's copy keeps in-frame clones and lacks some. The repertoire holds tens of thousands of clones, about 96% seen once, with roughly 2.3% in the top ten. The sample consisted of PBMCs. The V and J genes are TRBV19 and TRBJ2-1; 10 positions agree with TRBD2. This TCR came from a man between 18 and 35 years old in good health and CMV-seronegative. CDR3 region: CASSIGFGTSGIYEQFF. CDR3 coding DNA: TGTGCCAGTAGTATAGGATTCGGCACTAGCGGGATTTATGAGCAGTTCTTC.